The rows below give T cell receptor beta chains drawn from one sample of a study of T cell changes during pregnancy in multiple sclerosis. TCRdb keeps only in-frame clones here, not all; method: immunoSEQ multiplex PCR. The table has tens of thousands of clones, nearly 95% seen once. The sample here was CD8+ T cells from peripheral blood mononuclear cells, taken in the third trimester of pregnancy. These receptors came from a female donor with multiple sclerosis, enrolled in a pregnancy study. Both conserved end residues are trimmed from each CDR3.

v_call | cdr3_aa
TRBV11-2 | ASSLDFGAEGHPGVGYT
TRBV28 | ASSSAGLASYEQY
TRBV5-6 | ASSTTLDSSYEQY
TRBV10-2 | ASSEGRGEQF
TRBV7-9 | ASSLAGREVEKLF
TRBV19 | ASRTVNTEAF
TRBV19 | ASSPRKPYEQY
TRBV2 | ASGGDSYNEQF
TRBV4-1 | ASSAGQGSTEAF
TRBV27 | ASSLKGAHGYT
TRBV19 | ASSIAGANQPQH
TRBV15 | ATHDSSGQPQH
TRBV11-3 | ASSLEIFADRGRNEQF
TRBV6-1 | ASSGGNGNGYT
TRBV10-1 | ASRPSSGTADTQY
TRBV12-5 | ASGLVLTGAHRTQY
TRBV29-1 | SVGRAGGPQTQY
TRBV7-7 | ASSLTGLGSEQF
TRBV11-2 | ASSLRGGNTEAF
TRBV9 | ASSSSGGGPDTQY
TRBV4-1 | ASSQGQGSSYNEQF
TRBV28 | ASSEDYGYT